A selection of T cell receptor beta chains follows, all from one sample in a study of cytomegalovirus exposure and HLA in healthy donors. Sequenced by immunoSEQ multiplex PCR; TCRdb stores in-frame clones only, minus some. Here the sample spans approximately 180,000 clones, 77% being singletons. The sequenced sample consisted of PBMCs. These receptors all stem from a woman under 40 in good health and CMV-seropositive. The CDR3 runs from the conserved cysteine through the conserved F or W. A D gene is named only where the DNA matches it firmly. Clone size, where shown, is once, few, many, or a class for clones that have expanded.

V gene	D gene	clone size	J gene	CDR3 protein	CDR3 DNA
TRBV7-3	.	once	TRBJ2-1	CASSPPRGEDNEQFF	TGTGCCAGCAGCCCCCCGCGGGGAGAGGACAATGAGCAGTTCTTC
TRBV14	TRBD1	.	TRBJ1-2	CASSQGDRGGYTF	TGTGCCAGCAGCCAAGGGGACAGGGGCGGCTACACCTTC
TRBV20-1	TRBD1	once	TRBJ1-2	CSANRGNGYTF	TGCAGTGCTAACAGGGGGAATGGCTACACCTTC
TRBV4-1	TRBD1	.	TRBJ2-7	CASSQRQGAYEQYF	TGCGCCAGCAGCCAGAGACAGGGCGCCTACGAGCAGTACTTC
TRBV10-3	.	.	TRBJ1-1	CAISDRMNTEAFF	TGTGCCATCAGTGACAGGATGAACACTGAAGCTTTCTTT
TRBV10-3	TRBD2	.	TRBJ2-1	CAISESSAYAGGLANEQFF	TGTGCCATCAGTGAGTCGAGTGCTTACGCGGGAGGCCTCGCAAATGAGCAGTTCTTC
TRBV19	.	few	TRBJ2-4	CASSGRAAGIQYF	TGTGCCAGTAGTGGTCGAGCCGCCGGCATTCAGTACTTC
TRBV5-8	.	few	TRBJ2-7	CASSLGQMGLSYEQYF	TGTGCCAGCAGCTTGGGACAGATGGGTCTATCCTACGAGCAGTACTTC
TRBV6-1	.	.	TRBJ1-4	CASSEAGSGGRVYEKLFF	TGTGCCAGCAGTGAAGCTGGATCGGGGGGGAGGGTCTATGAAAAACTGTTTTTT
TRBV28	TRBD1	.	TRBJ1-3	CASSRPLTGFGNTIYF	TGTGCCAGCAGTCGTCCTCTGACAGGGTTTGGAAACACCATATATTTT
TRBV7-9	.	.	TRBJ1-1	CASSLEGSWGQREAFF	TGTGCCAGCAGCTTAGAGGGCTCGTGGGGCCAAAGAGAAGCTTTCTTT
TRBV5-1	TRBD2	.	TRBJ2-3	CASSARTSGVTDTQYF	TGCGCCAGCAGCGCTAGGACTAGCGGGGTCACAGATACGCAGTATTTT
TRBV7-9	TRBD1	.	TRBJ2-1	CASSLAGTGGNEQFF	TGTGCCAGCAGCTTAGCCGGGACAGGGGGCAATGAGCAGTTCTTC
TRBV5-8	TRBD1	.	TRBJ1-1	CASRSDRDTEAFF	TGTGCCAGCAGATCGGACAGGGACACTGAAGCTTTCTTT
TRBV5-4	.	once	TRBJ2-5	CASSAVGGGVRETQYF	TGTGCCAGCAGCGCGGTTGGTGGGGGCGTGAGAGAGACCCAGTACTTC
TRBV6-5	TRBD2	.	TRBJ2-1	CASSRLAGYNEQFF	TGTGCCAGCAGTCGACTAGCGGGGTACAATGAGCAGTTCTTC
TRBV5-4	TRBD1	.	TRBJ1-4	CASSSSRDRGPNEKLFF	TGTGCCAGCAGCTCGTCCCGGGACAGGGGACCTAATGAAAAACTGTTTTTT
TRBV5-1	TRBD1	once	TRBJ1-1	CASSTRLDRATEAFF	TGCGCCAGCAGCACCCGGCTTGACAGGGCAACTGAAGCTTTCTTT
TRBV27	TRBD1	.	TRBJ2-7	CASRPTGQLLQYF	TGTGCCAGCAGACCGACAGGGCAGCTCCTGCAGTACTTC
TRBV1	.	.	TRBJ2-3	CTSSQVGPADTQYF	TGCACCAGCAGCCAAGTGGGCCCGGCAGATACGCAGTATTTT
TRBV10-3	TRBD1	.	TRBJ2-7	CAISESQGQGAIYEQYF	TGTGCCATCAGTGAGTCCCAAGGACAGGGAGCTATCTACGAGCAGTACTTC
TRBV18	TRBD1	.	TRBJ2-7	CASSPRVDGTGGNEQYF	TGTGCCAGCTCACCACGAGTGGATGGGACAGGGGGTAACGAGCAGTACTTC
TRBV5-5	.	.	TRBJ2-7	CASTLSPRQVGEQYF	TGTGCCAGCACCTTGAGTCCCAGGCAGGTCGGCGAGCAGTACTTC
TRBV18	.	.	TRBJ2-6	CASSPQSGSGANVLTF	TGTGCCAGCTCACCACAGTCGGGCTCTGGGGCCAACGTCCTGACTTTC
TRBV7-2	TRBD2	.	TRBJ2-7	CASSLLREGQYEQYF	TGTGCCAGCAGCTTACTGCGGGAGGGCCAATACGAGCAGTACTTC
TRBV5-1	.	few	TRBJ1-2	CASSLERGLKDGYTF	TGCGCCAGCAGCTTGGAACGGGGACTTAAGGATGGCTACACCTTC
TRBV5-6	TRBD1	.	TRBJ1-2	CASNGQGGQGYTF	TGTGCCAGCAACGGACAGGGGGGTCAGGGCTACACCTTC
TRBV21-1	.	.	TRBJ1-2	CASSKGPYYGYTF	TGTGCCAGCAGCAAAGGGCCATACTATGGCTACACCTTC
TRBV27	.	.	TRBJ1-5	CASNYSQPQHF	TGTGCCAGCAATTATAGTCAGCCCCAGCATTTT
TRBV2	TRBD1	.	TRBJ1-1	CASSYTGTANTEAFF	TGTGCCAGCAGTTATACAGGGACAGCGAACACTGAAGCTTTCTTT
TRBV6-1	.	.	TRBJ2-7	CASSEDRNYEQYF	TGTGCCAGCAGTGAAGACAGGAACTACGAGCAGTACTTC
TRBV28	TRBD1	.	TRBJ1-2	CASSRTGVVYTF	TGTGCCAGCAGCCGGACAGGGGTTGTCTACACCTTC
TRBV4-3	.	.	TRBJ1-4	CASSQVVALEKLFF	TGCGCCAGCAGCCAAGTGGTAGCCCTTGAAAAACTGTTTTTT
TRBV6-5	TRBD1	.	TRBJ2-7	CASSRPTGSSYEQYF	TGTGCCAGCAGTAGACCGACAGGGAGCTCCTACGAGCAGTACTTC
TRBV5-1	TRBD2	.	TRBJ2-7	CASSSQTSGIEQYF	TGCGCCAGCAGCTCTCAGACTAGCGGGATCGAGCAGTACTTC
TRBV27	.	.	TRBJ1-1	CASSLSSRNAEAFF	TGTGCCAGCAGTTTAAGTAGCCGAAATGCTGAAGCTTTCTTT
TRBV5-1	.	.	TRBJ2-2	CASSFRGWQTDNTGELFF	TGCGCCAGCAGCTTCCGGGGTTGGCAAACCGATAACACCGGGGAGCTGTTTTTT
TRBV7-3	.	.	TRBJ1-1	CASSFSGDTEAFF	TGTGCCAGCAGCTTTTCCGGGGACACTGAAGCTTTCTTT
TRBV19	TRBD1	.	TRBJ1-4	CASSIPPGQGGEKLFF	TGTGCCAGTAGTATACCTCCGGGACAGGGGGGAGAAAAACTGTTTTTT
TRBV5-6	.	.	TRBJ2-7	CASSSTVKRYEQYF	TGTGCCAGCAGCTCGACAGTAAAACGCTACGAGCAGTACTTC
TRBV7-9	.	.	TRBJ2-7	CASSLFGRTYEQYF	TGTGCCAGCAGCTTATTTGGCAGAACCTACGAGCAGTACTTC
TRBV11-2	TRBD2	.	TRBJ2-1	CASSRLAGASYNEQFF	TGTGCCAGCAGCCGCCTAGCGGGAGCCTCCTACAATGAGCAGTTCTTC
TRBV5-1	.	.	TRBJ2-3	CASSLGTDDTQYF	TGCGCCAGCAGCTTGGGGACAGATGATACGCAGTATTTT
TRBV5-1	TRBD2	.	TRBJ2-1	CASSLALAGFNEQFF	TGCGCCAGCAGCTTGGCTCTAGCGGGCTTCAATGAGCAGTTCTTC
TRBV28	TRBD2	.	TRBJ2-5	CASSDRLAGYQETQYF	TGTGCCAGCAGTGACCGACTAGCGGGGTACCAAGAGACCCAGTACTTC
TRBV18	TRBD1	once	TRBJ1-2	CASSPPFTGGNYGYTF	TGTGCCAGCTCACCACCGTTCACAGGGGGTAACTATGGCTACACCTTC
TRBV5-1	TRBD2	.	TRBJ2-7	CASSLAGSGRSEQYF	TGCGCCAGCAGCCTTGCGGGTAGCGGGAGAAGCGAGCAGTACTTC
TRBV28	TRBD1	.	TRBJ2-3	CASSQDRGVPDTQYF	TGTGCCAGCAGCCAGGACAGGGGGGTACCAGATACGCAGTATTTT
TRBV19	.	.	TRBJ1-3	CASSSAGNTIYF	TGTGCCAGTAGTAGCGCTGGAAACACCATATATTTT
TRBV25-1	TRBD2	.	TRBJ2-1	CASKGLAGYNEQFF	TGTGCCAGCAAGGGACTAGCGGGCTACAATGAGCAGTTCTTC
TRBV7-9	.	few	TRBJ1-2	CASSLVQIYGYTF	TGTGCCAGCAGCTTAGTTCAGATATATGGCTACACCTTC
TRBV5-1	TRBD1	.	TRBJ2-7	CASSLMAGGTYEQYF	TGCGCCAGCAGCTTGATGGCAGGGGGAACTTACGAGCAGTACTTC
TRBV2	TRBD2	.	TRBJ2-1	CASRSGLAGANEQFF	TGTGCCAGCAGGTCCGGACTAGCGGGAGCCAATGAGCAGTTCTTC
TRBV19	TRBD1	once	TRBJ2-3	CASSSYPGQNTDTQYF	TGTGCCAGTAGTTCGTACCCGGGACAGAATACAGATACGCAGTATTTT
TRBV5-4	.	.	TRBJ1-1	CASSLASGSGPEAFF	TGTGCCAGCAGCTTAGCATCGGGGTCTGGCCCTGAAGCTTTCTTT
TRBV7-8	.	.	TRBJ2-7	CASSLTSYEQYF	TGTGCCAGCAGCCTGACTTCCTACGAGCAGTACTTC
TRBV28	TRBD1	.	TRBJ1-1	CASSHDRAGGTEAFF	TGTGCCAGCAGCCACGACAGGGCAGGAGGCACTGAAGCTTTCTTT